One sample yielded the 22 T cell receptor beta chains listed below, sequenced in a study of PD-L1 blockade in urothelial cancer (dated by TCRdb to 2017 to 2019). The library relied on the immunoSEQ multiplex PCR assay. The clones in this table, taken by TCRdb from immuneACCESS, are in-frame only. Not every clone is retained; where verified, under half of the shortfall comes from an unresolved V gene, and the cause of the rest is unknown. Counted in this sample were 45,000 or so clones; approximately 90% of them appeared once. 3.9% of the sample lies in the top ten. The material sequenced was PBMCs, taken around atezolizumab (anti-PD-L1) treatment. The receptors were sampled from a man older than 75 with urothelial cancer.

V usage is TRBV30 and J usage is TRBJ1-2; D remains ambiguous. The CDR3 has 13 amino acids. The germline V gene encodes CDR1 GTSNPN and CDR2 SVGIG (reference sequence). V shed 2 bases and J shed 7 bases, with 14 bases lying between them. The CDR3 reads CAWSYDGELGYTF. The CDR3 coding sequence is TGTGCCTGGAGTTATGATGGTGAGCTTGGCTACACCTTC. Complete variable domain (other parts from reference TRBV30 and TRBJ1-2): SQTIHQWPATLVQPVGSPLSLECTVEGTSNPNLYWYRQAAGRGLQLLFYSVGIGQISSEVPQNLSASRPQDRQFILSSKKLLLSDSGFYLCAWSYDGELGYTFGSGTRLTVV.

The J gene is TRBJ2-3, the V gene TRBV5-6, with D tentatively TRBD2 (5 bases). The V and J ends lost 7 bases and 5 bases respectively, with 14 bases between them. Germline CDR1 SGHDT, CDR2 YYEEEE. The CDR3 has 13 residues. CDR3 DNA sequence: TGTGCCAGCCGTAGCCGAGGGATAGATACGCAGTATTTT. It encodes CASRSRGIDTQYF.

The rearrangement uses TRBV11-2 and TRBJ2-2; TRBD2 matches 13 bases. The CDR3 contains 16 residues. J lost 7 bases, V lost 3 bases, and 5 bases had no gene match. Germline V gene lookup returns CDR1 SGHAT and CDR2 FQNNGV. Here the CDR3 reads CASSLGLAGRGGELFF. Written as DNA, the CDR3 is TGTGCCAGCAGCTTGGGACTAGCGGGACGGGGCGGGGAGCTGTTTTTT.

This chain connects TRBV6-6 to TRBJ2-7; 9 bases align to TRBD2. The CDR3 is made up of 14 amino acids. Germline V gene lookup returns CDR1 MNHNY and CDR2 SVGAGI (reference sequence). After removal of 2 bases from V and 2 bases from J, the junction contained 1 base not matched to a gene. The CDR3 coding sequence is TGTGCCAGCAGTTACCGCGGGGGGGCCTACGAGCAGTACTTC. It codes for CASSYRGGAYEQYF.

The gene calls are TRBV5-3 and TRBJ2-4; no reliable D call. TRBV5-3 is identified as an open reading frame with a role that is uncertain. The V gene lost 4 bases and the J gene lost 0 bases, with 20 bases spanning the gap. The CDR3 loop spans 18 amino acids. In DNA form, the CDR3 reads TGTGCCAGAAGCAAACCACTGCCGGTTCTAAAAGCCAAAAACATTCAGTACTTC. This codes for CARSKPLPVLKAKNIQYF.

J is TRBJ2-5 and V is TRBV11-2; 7 bases match TRBD2. There are 13 residues in the CDR3. The V gene end was trimmed by 5 bases and the J gene end by 4 bases; junction bases not matched to a gene: 4. CDR1 and CDR2 from the germline V gene are SGHAT and FQNNGV. CDR3 nucleotides: TGTGCCAGCAGCGGGGACTACCTAGAGACCCAGTACTTC. As protein: CASSGDYLETQYF.

This chain uses TRBV19 with TRBJ2-1; 10 nucleotides agree with TRBD2. CDR3 length: 14 residues. V dropped 5 bases and J dropped 9; count of bases not matched to a gene: 7. The germline gives CDR1 LNHDA, CDR2 SQIVND (reference sequence). The CDR3 is CASSPAGGPFEQFF. CDR3 in DNA: TGTGCCAGTAGTCCAGCGGGAGGGCCTTTTGAGCAGTTCTTC.

This clone occurred once. The V gene is TRBV7-9, the J gene TRBJ2-7; D might be TRBD2 (6 bases). The germline gives CDR1 SEHNR, CDR2 FQNEAQ (reference sequence). V lost 1 base and J lost 1, with 14 bases in between. The CDR3 is 16 residues long. The CDR3 is CASSLGGPGGSYEQYF. CDR3 in DNA: TGTGCCAGCAGCTTAGGAGGCCCCGGAGGGTCCTACGAGCAGTACTTC.

The chain couples TRBV4-1 to TRBJ2-3; TRBD1 might be the D (6 bases). The V gene lost 0 bases and the J gene lost 12 bases, with 13 bases spanning the gap. Germline loops: CDR1 MGHRA, CDR2 YSYEKL. This CDR3 is 13 amino acids long. The CDR3 DNA follows: TGCGCCAGCAGCCAAGATGAACAGGGCCCCCAGTATTTT. The encoded protein is CASSQDEQGPQYF.

This chain uses TRBV27 with TRBJ2-2, with 10 nucleotides matching TRBD1. The V gene's germline CDR1 is MNHEY and CDR2 SMNVEV (reference sequence). The trim removed 6 bases at V and 3 bases at J, leaving 10 bases unmatched. This CDR3 is built from 17 residues. CDR3 residues: CASRNTPGQGHTGELFF. The CDR3 nucleotides read TGTGCCAGCAGGAATACTCCGGGACAGGGGCACACCGGGGAGCTGTTTTTT.

The chain uses TRBV7-8 and TRBJ2-3, with 7 bases matching TRBD2. V lost 5 bases to trimming and J lost 3 bases; unmatched junction nucleotides: 14. The germline V gene has CDR1 SGHVS and CDR2 FQNEAQ. This CDR3 has 17 residues. The CDR3 spells CASSRGVGREWTDTQYF. CDR3 DNA sequence: TGTGCCAGCAGCCGCGGGGTGGGGCGGGAGTGGACAGATACGCAGTATTTT.

The J gene is TRBJ1-4, the V gene TRBV6-1; perhaps TRBD1 as D (5 bases). The germline gives CDR1 MNHNS, CDR2 SASEGT. The CDR3 loop spans 15 amino acids. Trimming removed 7 bases at V and 2 bases at J, with 14 bases between. The DNA for the CDR3 is TGTGCCAGCACCCTATCCCGGGGGACTAATGAAAAACTGTTTTTT. The encoded protein is CASTLSRGTNEKLFF.

V is TRBV5-4 and J is TRBJ2-1; TRBD1 agrees at 7 bases. The CDR3 has 15 amino acids. V was clipped by 4 bases and J by 6 bases; unmatched bases: 10. Germline-derived CDR1 and CDR2 are SGHNT and YYREEE (reference sequence). The CDR3 region is CASSRDRVPGNEQFF. In DNA form, the CDR3 reads TGTGCCAGCAGCCGCGACAGGGTCCCTGGCAATGAGCAGTTCTTC. Complete variable domain (other parts from reference TRBV5-4 and TRBJ2-1): ETGVTQSPTHLIKTRGQQVTLRCSSQSGHNTVSWYQQALGQGPQFIFQYYREEENGRGNFPPRFSGLQFPNYSSELNVNALELDDSALYLCASSRDRVPGNEQFFGPGTRLTVL.

The rearrangement uses TRBV4-3 and TRBJ1-2; D is unclear. The CDR3 runs to 15 residues. The germline V and J ends were trimmed by 3 bases and 4 bases, with 15 bases remaining between them. Germline CDR1 is LGHNA and CDR2 is YSLEER. CDR3 region: CASSQTPEGFYGYTF. CDR3 DNA sequence: TGCGCCAGCAGCCAGACACCTGAGGGTTTCTATGGCTACACCTTC.

The CDR3 sequence: CASSEAGFQNGYTF. In DNA form, the CDR3 reads TGTGCCAGCAGTGAGGCAGGGTTTCAGAATGGCTACACCTTC. J is TRBJ1-2 and V is TRBV2; TRBD1 might be the D (5 bases). The CDR3 length is 14 residues. Germline assignment: CDR1 SNHLY and CDR2 FYNNEI. Deletions cut 3 bases from V and 6 bases from J, with 14 bases between.

The CDR3, as DNA: TGTGCCAGCTCACCCCCGGGACAGGGAAACAATGAGCAGTTCTTC. This codes for CASSPPGQGNNEQFF. The chain links TRBV18 to TRBJ2-1; the match to TRBD1 covers 9 bases. The CDR3 spans 15 residues. Germline CDR1 and CDR2: KGHSH and LQKENI. With 3 bases clipped from V and 5 bases from J, the junction kept 5 bases outside the gene matches.

This rearrangement joins TRBV27 to TRBJ1-2; D remains ambiguous. V was trimmed by 8 bases and J by 7 bases, leaving 17 bases between them. The CDR3 runs 13 residues. CDR1 MNHEY and CDR2 SMNVEV come from the germline V gene (reference sequence). In DNA, the CDR3 is TGTGCCAGCCGCCGAGGAGGGTCTGGTGGCTACACCTTC. Amino acids: CASRRGGSGGYTF.

CDR3: CAGGVGSMNTEAFF. The CDR3 coding sequence is TGTGCCGGGGGGGTTGGCTCCATGAACACTGAAGCTTTCTTT. This chain uses TRBV30 with TRBJ1-1; possibly TRBD1 for D (5 bases). The CDR3 covers 14 residues. V shed 8 bases and J shed 0 bases, with 16 bases lying between them. The germline V gene has CDR1 GTSNPN and CDR2 SVGIG (reference sequence).

This sequence joins TRBV9 and TRBJ2-5; 7 positions match TRBD1. Trimming took 2 bases from V and 0 from J; bases not matched to a gene: 4. CDR1 is SGDLS and CDR2 is YYNGEE in the germline V gene. The CDR3 totals 15 residues. This CDR3 is CASSVGTVHQETQYF. CDR3 coding DNA: TGTGCCAGCAGCGTCGGGACAGTCCACCAAGAGACCCAGTACTTC.

The chain has TRBV7-2 and TRBJ2-1, with a tentative D call TRBD1 (5 bases). Trimming left V 6 bases short and J 6 bases short, with 15 bases between. The V gene's germline CDR1 is SGHTA and CDR2 FQGNSA. CDR3 size: 14 residues. CDR3 sequence: CASSPTGSSNEQFF. DNA for the CDR3: TGTGCCAGCAGTCCAACAGGCAGTAGCAATGAGCAGTTCTTC.

This sequence joins TRBV7-8 and TRBJ2-5; possibly TRBD1 for D (6 bases). The CDR3 runs 14 residues. V lost 2 bases to trimming and J lost 2 bases, with 9 bases between them. From germline, CDR1 is SGHVS and CDR2 FQNEAQ. The CDR3 region has the DNA TGTGCCAGCAGCTTATTGGACAGTCAAGAGACCCAGTACTTC. It translates to CASSLLDSQETQYF.

The genes are TRBV5-1 and TRBJ1-4, with D possibly TRBD1 on 6 matching bases. The CDR3 is 16 amino acids. V lost 1 base to trimming and J lost 4 bases, with 14 bases between them. Looked up from germline, CDR1 is SGHRS and CDR2 is YFSETQ. The CDR3 spells CASSLTGSVLNEKLFF. The CDR3 nucleotides read TGCGCCAGCAGCTTGACAGGGTCCGTCCTTAATGAAAAACTGTTTTTT. The full variable domain, with the rest looked up from reference TRBV5-1 and TRBJ1-4, is KAGVTQTPRYLIKTRGQQVTLSCSPISGHRSVSWYQQTPGQGLQFLFEYFSETQRNKGNFPGRFSGRQFSNSRSEMNVSTLELGDSALYLCASSLTGSVLNEKLFFGSGTQLSVL.